This entry features one T cell receptor (beta chain) sequence. Its antigen is unidentified. The data were obtained in a study of OX40 agonist ivuxolimab in advanced cancers. TCRdb's copy holds only in-frame clones and misses some; the assay was immunoSEQ multiplex PCR. This sample has approximately 38,000 clones, with over 80% found just once. Whole-study results and caveats: At 0.1 to 3.0 mg/kg and by week 6, clonal expansion occurred in CD4+ and CD8+ blood T cells. The authors also found low normalized T-cell clonal expansion in some nonresponders.

CDR1 PRHDT and CDR2 FYEKMQ come from the germline V gene (reference sequence). The CDR3 is 16 amino acids. Trimming removed 2 bases at V and 2 bases at J, with 16 bases between. The chain combines TRBV13 with TRBJ2-7; tentatively, D is TRBD1 (6 bases). The sequence was obtained from an adult with an advanced solid tumor such as melanoma, head and neck, liver or kidney cancer. The sequences come from CD4+ or CD8+ T cells sorted from blood, collected in a trial of the OX40 agonist ivuxolimab. This CDR3 is CASSLWETGFPYEQYF. The CDR3 DNA is TGTGCCAGCAGCTTATGGGAAACAGGGTTCCCCTACGAGCAGTACTTC.